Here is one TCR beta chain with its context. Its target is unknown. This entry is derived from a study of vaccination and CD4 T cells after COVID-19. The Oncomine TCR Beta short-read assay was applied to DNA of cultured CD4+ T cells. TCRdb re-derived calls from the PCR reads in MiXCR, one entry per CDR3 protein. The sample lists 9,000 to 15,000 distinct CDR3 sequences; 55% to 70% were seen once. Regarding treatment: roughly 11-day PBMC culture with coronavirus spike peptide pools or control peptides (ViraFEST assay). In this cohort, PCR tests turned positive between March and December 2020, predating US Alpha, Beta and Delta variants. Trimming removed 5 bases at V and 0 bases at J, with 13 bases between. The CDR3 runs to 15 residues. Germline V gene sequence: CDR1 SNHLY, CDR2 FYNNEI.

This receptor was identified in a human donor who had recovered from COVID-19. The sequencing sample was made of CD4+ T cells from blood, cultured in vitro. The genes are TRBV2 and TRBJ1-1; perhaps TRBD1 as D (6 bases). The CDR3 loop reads CASSRTQGMNTEAFF. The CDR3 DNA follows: TGTGCCAGCAGTAGGACACAGGGAATGAACACTGAAGCTTTCTTT.